This T cell receptor (beta chain) was obtained from a study of blood T cell repertoires in COVID-19. As for the study in general: Collection of acute and convalescent COVID-19 samples took place in the United States, Italy and Spain. The cDNA or gDNA used as material had been derived from T cells, B-cell-depleted T cells, or PBMCs.

This CDR3 contains 15 residues. Looked up from germline, CDR1 is SQVTM and CDR2 is ANQGSEA. Trimming stripped 6 bases from V and 0 bases from J, with 15 bases between. Some clones are missing from TCRdb's copy, which holds only in-frame ones; the method was immunoSEQ multiplex PCR. Among 200,000 to 300,000 clones listed, 83% were seen once. The source of this sequence is a human donor in a cohort sampled during active COVID-19. This chain links TRBV29-1 with TRBJ2-1, with D perhaps TRBD1 (5 bases). Sequences were obtained from peripheral blood. The CDR3 coding sequence is TGCAGCGTGGCGACCAGGGATAGCTCCTACAATGAGCAGTTCTTC. This encodes CSVATRDSSYNEQFF.